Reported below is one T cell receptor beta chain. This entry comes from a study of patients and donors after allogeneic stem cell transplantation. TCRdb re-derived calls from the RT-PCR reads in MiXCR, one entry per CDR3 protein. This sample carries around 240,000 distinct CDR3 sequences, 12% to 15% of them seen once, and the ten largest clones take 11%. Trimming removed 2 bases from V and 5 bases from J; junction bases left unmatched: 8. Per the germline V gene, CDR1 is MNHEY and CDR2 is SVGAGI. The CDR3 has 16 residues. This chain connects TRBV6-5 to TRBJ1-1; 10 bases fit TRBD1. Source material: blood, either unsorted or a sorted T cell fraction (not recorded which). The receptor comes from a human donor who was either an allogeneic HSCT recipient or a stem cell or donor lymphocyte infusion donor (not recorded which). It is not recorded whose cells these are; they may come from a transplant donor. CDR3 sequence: CASSYTDRGPKTEAFF. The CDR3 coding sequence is TGTGCCAGCAGTTACACAGACAGGGGGCCTAAAACTGAAGCTTTCTTT.